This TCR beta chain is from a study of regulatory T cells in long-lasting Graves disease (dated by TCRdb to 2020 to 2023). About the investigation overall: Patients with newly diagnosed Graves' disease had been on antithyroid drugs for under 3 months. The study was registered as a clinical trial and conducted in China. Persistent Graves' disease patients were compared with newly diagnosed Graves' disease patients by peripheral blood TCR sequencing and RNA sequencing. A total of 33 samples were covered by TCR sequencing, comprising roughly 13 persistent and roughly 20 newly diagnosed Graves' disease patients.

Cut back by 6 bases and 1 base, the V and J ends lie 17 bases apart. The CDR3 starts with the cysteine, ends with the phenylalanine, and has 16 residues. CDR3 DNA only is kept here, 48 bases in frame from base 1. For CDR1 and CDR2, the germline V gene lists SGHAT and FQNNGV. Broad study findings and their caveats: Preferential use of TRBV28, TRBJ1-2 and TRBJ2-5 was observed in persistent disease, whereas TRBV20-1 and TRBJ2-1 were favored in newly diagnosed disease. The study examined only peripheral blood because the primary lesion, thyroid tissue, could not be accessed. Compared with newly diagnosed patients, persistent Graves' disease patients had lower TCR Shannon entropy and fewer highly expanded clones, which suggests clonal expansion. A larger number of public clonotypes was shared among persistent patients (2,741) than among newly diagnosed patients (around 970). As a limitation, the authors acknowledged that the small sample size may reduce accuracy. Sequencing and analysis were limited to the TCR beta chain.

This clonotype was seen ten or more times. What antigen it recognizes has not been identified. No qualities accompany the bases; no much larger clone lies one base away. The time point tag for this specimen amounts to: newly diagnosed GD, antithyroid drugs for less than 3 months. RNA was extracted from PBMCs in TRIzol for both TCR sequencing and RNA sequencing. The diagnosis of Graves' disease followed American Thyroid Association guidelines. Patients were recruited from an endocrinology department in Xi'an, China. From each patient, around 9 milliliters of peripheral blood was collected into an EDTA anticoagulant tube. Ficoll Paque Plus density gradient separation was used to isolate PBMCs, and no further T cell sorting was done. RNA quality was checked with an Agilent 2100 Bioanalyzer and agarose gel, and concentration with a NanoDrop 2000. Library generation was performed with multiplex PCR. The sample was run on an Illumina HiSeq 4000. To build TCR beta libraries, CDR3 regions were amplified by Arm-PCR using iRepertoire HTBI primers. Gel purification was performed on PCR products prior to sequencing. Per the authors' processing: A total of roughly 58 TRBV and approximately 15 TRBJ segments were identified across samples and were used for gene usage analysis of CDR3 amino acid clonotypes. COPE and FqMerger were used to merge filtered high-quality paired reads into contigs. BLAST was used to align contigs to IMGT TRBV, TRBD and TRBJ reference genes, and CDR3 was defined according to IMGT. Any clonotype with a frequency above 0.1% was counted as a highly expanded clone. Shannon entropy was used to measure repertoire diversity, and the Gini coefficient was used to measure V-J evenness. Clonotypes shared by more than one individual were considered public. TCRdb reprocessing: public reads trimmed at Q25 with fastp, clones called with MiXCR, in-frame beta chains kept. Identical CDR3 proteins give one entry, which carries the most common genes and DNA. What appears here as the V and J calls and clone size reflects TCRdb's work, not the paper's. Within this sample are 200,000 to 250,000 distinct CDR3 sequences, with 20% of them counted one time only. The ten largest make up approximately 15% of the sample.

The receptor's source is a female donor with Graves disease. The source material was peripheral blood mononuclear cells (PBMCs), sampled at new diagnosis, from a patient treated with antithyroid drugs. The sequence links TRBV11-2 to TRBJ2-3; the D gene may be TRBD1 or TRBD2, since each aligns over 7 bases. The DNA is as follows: TGTGCCAGCAGTCCAGGGGGGGGGCCACGCACAGATACGCAGTATTTT. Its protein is CASSPGGGPRTDTQYF.